The entry below describes one T cell receptor (beta chain). What it recognizes is unknown. V lost 4 bases to trimming and J lost 2 bases, with 13 bases between them. Germline V gives CDR1 SGHDT, CDR2 YYEEEE. CDR3 length: 14 residues. Data came from immunoSEQ multiplex PCR; TCRdb stores just in-frame clones and leaves some out. Among around 75,000 clones listed, more than 80% were seen once. This entry comes from a study of OX40 agonist ivuxolimab in advanced cancers. Study summary: Antecedent anti-PD-1, anti-PD-L1 or anti-CTLA-4 therapy was permissible, with roughly 40% having received some. Study-level points and caveats: CD4+ and CD8+ blood T cells expanded clonally by week 6 at 0.1 to 3.0 mg/kg. The expanded peripheral T cells' antigen specificity was not determined.

This clonotype was sampled from an adult with an advanced solid tumor such as melanoma, head and neck, liver or kidney cancer. Specimen: CD4+ or CD8+ T cells sorted from blood, collected in a trial of the OX40 agonist ivuxolimab. J is TRBJ2-7 and V is TRBV5-6; possibly TRBD2 for D (6 bases). CDR3 sequence reads: CASSRWDSPYEQYF. Here the CDR3 DNA reads TGTGCCAGCAGCCGGTGGGACTCCCCCTACGAGCAGTACTTC.